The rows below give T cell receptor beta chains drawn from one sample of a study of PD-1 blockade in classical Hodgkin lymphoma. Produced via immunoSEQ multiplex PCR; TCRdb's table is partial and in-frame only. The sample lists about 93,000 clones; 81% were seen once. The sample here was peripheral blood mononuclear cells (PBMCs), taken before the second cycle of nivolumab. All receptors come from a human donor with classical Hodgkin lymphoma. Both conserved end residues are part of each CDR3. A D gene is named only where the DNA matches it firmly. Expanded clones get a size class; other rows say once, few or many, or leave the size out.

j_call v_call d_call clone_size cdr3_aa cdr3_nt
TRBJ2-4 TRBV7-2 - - CATGEAKNIQYF TGTGCCACGGGGGAAGCCAAAAACATTCAGTACTTC
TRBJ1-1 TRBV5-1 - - CASSLASLNTEAFF TGCGCCAGCAGCTTGGCCTCGCTCAACACTGAAGCTTTCTTT
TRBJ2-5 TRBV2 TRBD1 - CASTLRDRGRSETQYF TGTGCCAGCACCCTCCGGGACAGGGGGCGTTCGGAGACCCAGTACTTC
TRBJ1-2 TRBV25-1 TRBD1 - CASRGQSGHYGYTF TGTGCCAGCAGGGGACAGTCAGGTCACTATGGCTACACCTTC
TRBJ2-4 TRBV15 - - CATSRVGQNIQYF TGTGCCACCAGCAGAGTTGGGCAAAACATTCAGTACTTC
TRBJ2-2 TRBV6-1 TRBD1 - CASTGTGGTGELFF TGTGCCAGCACGGGGACAGGTGGAACCGGGGAGCTGTTTTTT
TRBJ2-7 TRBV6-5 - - CASSYFRTAGEQYF TGTGCCAGCAGTTACTTCAGGACAGCGGGGGAGCAGTACTTC
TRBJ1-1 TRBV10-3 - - CAISEFTEAFF TGTGCCATCAGTGAGTTCACTGAAGCTTTCTTT
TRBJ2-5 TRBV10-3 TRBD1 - CAIKPGQGQETQYF TGTGCCATCAAGCCTGGACAGGGCCAAGAGACCCAGTACTTC
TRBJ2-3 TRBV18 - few CASSPLGPGASDTQYF TGTGCCAGCTCACCACTTGGACCAGGGGCATCGGATACGCAGTATTTT
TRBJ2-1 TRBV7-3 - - CASSRVQGEEQFF TGTGCCAGCAGCCGGGTCCAAGGAGAGGAGCAGTTCTTC
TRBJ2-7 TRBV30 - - CAWSGHRASEQYF TGTGCCTGGAGTGGTCACAGGGCTAGTGAGCAGTACTTC
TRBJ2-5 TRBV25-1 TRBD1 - CASSPPGTGSETQYF TGTGCCAGCAGTCCTCCCGGGACAGGGAGCGAGACCCAGTACTTC
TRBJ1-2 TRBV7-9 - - CASSLSGRRSDYGYTF TGTGCCAGCAGCTTAAGCGGCCGACGGAGCGATTACGGCTACACCTTC
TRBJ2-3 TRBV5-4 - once CASSLAQSTDTQYF TGTGCCAGCAGCTTGGCTCAGAGCACAGATACGCAGTATTTT
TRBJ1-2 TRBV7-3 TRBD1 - CASSLYGTGRYTF TGTGCCAGCAGCTTATATGGGACAGGGAGGTACACCTTC
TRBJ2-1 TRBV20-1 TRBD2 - CSATVAGEQFF TGCAGTGCTACTGTAGCGGGGGAGCAGTTCTTC
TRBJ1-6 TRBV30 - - CAWSGHRGNSPLHF TGTGCCTGGAGTGGACACCGCGGGAATTCACCCCTCCACTTT
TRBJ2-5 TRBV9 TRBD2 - CASSVGAGGTPSGTQYF TGTGCCAGCAGCGTAGGTGCGGGAGGGACCCCCTCCGGGACCCAGTACTTC
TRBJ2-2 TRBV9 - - CASSSTGNTGELFF TGTGCCAGCAGCTCAACAGGAAACACCGGGGAGCTGTTTTTT
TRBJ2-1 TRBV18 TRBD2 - CASSPKTSGMLGNEQFF TGTGCCAGCTCACCGAAGACTAGCGGGATGCTGGGAAATGAGCAGTTCTTC
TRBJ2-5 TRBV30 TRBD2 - CAWSPLAAQETQYF TGTGCCTGGAGTCCGCTAGCGGCCCAAGAGACCCAGTACTTC
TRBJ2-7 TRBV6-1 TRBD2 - CASSTLSGRAYEQYF TGTGCCAGCAGTACCCTCAGCGGGAGGGCCTACGAGCAGTACTTC
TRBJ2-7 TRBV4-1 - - CASSHVREQYF TGCGCCAGCAGCCACGTGAGAGAGCAGTACTTC
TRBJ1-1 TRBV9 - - CASSPARGGGTEAFF TGTGCCAGCAGCCCCGCCCGAGGGGGTGGGACTGAAGCTTTCTTT
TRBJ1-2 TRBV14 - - CASSHGANYGYTF TGTGCCAGCAGCCACGGGGCTAACTATGGCTACACCTTC
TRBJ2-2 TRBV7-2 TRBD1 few CASSLVGTGVPGELFF TGTGCCAGCAGCTTAGTGGGGACAGGGGTTCCCGGGGAGCTGTTTTTT
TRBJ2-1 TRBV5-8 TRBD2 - CASSQVWRESHEQFF TGTGCCAGCAGCCAAGTCTGGCGGGAGAGCCATGAGCAGTTCTTC
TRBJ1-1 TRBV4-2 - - CASSQATPNTEAFF TGTGCCAGCAGCCAAGCAACACCGAACACTGAAGCTTTCTTT
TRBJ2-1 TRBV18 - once CASSPSIATRNNEQFF TGTGCCAGCTCACCATCTATTGCGACTAGGAACAATGAGCAGTTCTTC
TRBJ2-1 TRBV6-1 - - CASSALRGDEQFF TGTGCCAGCAGCGCCTTACGCGGAGATGAGCAGTTCTTC
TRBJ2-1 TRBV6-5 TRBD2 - CASRVAGDNEQFF TGTGCCAGCAGGGTAGCGGGGGACAATGAGCAGTTCTTC
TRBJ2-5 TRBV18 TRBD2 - CASSPLAGAQETQYF TGTGCCAGCTCACCACTAGCGGGAGCCCAAGAGACCCAGTACTTC
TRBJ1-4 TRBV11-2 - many CASSLQGATLTSWEKLFF TGTGCCAGCAGCTTACAGGGTGCGACACTCACATCATGGGAAAAACTGTTTTTT
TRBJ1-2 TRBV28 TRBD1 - CASSLSDRGIYGYTF TGTGCCAGCAGTTTATCGGACAGGGGGATCTATGGCTACACCTTC
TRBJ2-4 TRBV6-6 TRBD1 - CASSPDRVIAIQYF TGTGCCAGCAGTCCGGACAGGGTAATTGCCATTCAGTACTTC
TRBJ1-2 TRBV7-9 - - CASSLRRVRTAVNYGYTF TGTGCCAGCAGCTTAAGGCGAGTAAGGACAGCGGTTAACTATGGCTACACCTTC
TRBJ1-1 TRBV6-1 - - CASKDGGWTEAFF TGTGCCAGCAAAGACGGGGGATGGACTGAAGCTTTCTTT
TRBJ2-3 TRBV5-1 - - CASSFSGDTQYF TGCGCCAGCAGCTTTAGCGGCGATACGCAGTATTTT
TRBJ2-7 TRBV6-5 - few CASSYSRWARGEQYF TGTGCCAGCAGTTACTCGAGGTGGGCAAGGGGCGAGCAGTACTTC
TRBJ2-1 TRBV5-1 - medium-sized CASHIDSSYNEQFF TGCGCCAGCCACATTGATAGCTCCTACAATGAGCAGTTCTTC
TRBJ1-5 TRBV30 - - CAWSVFSQPQHF TGTGCCTGGAGTGTATTTAGTCAGCCCCAGCATTTT